The entry below gives a single TCR beta chain sequence along with its context. Its antigen remains unknown. The iRepertoire nested amplicon-rescue multiplex PCR amplified TCR alpha and beta CDR3s from RNA. A single record per CDR3 protein comes from TCRdb applying MiXCR to the multiplex PCR reads. The sample has about 380,000 distinct CDR3 sequences; 41% are singletons. Germline CDR1 MNHEY, CDR2 SVGEGT. V was trimmed by 4 bases and J by 1 base, leaving 8 bases between them. This CDR3 is built from 14 residues. This record comes from a study of glioma-infiltrating T cells. Study in general: WHO grade II oligodendrogliomas or astrocytomas, plus non-recurrent WHO grade IV glioblastomas, were sampled. Blood libraries targeted about 4- to 11-fold coverage of about a million T cells. Notes on the study in general: Non-neoplastic patients had below-expected tissue-blood divergence, while all gliomas exceeded expectation. CDR3 overlap between tissue and blood was very small.

The rearrangement joins TRBV6-2 or TRBV6-3 to TRBJ1-5; the D is unclear. This TCR derives from a human donor with low-grade glioma or glioblastoma, undergoing nonglioma brain surgery, or in good health (not recorded which). Input material: glioma tissue, nonneoplastic brain tissue, or PBMCs (not recorded which). CDR3 DNA: TGTGCCAGCAGTTCGATGGGGAGCAATCAGCCCCAGCATTTT. It encodes CASSSMGSNQPQHF.